The clone carrying this T cell receptor beta chain was counted between two and nine times. Its target is not known. Each sample gave at least 6 million isolated PBMCs. This specimen comes from a study of blood T cells in healthy people across ages. It was with a sample-barcoded 5' primer and a J-beta primer mix that a second PCR of roughly 7 to 12 cycles was run. TCRdb ran MiXCR on the 5' RACE reads and lists one entry per CDR3 protein. The repertoire consists of about 570,000 distinct CDR3 sequences, with about 29% occurring once and the leading ten covering roughly 3.5%. Study-level points and caveats: It was held that diversity estimates obtained from one million T cells represented underestimates.

The CDR3 has 12 amino acids. Trimming stripped 6 bases from V and 5 bases from J, with 7 bases between. The same data also went into a second study, on T cells of mothers and their children. That report notes: There were over 8 million TCR beta CDR3 reads from each mother and about 3.1 million from each child.

The receptor's source is a boy aged 2 to 10 in good health. The sequencing input was blood. V is TRBV12-3 or TRBV12-4 and J is TRBJ1-4; no firm D call. This CDR3 is CASSGLNEKLFF. CDR3 sequence (DNA): TGTGCCAGCAGCGGGTTAAATGAAAAACTGTTTTTT.